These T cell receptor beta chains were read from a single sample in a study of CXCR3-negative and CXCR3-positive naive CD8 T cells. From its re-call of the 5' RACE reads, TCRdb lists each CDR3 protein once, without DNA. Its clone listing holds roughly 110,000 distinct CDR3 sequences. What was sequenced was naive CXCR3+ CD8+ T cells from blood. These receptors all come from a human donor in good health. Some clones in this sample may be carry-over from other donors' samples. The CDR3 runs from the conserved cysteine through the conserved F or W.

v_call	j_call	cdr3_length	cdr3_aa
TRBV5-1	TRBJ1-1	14	CASSWGATNTEAFF
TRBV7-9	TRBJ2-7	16	CASSRPEGPSPYEQYF
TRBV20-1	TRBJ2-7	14	CSATEREGAYEQYF
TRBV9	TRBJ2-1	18	CASSVVSPGQGGYNEQFF
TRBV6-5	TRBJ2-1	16	CASSYLGGRTYNEQFF
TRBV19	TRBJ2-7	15	CASSESGLANYEQYF
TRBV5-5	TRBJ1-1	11	CASSLSPEAFF
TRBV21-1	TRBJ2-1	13	CASSLRGVYEQFF
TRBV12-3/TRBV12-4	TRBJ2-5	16	CASSLLTSGPQETQYF
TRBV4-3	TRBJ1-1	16	CASGDSYGPLNTEAFF
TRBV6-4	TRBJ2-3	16	CASSDSSGGSSDTQYF
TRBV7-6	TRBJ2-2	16	CASSLETGRYTGELFF
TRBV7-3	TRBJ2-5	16	CASSSGSGGAQETQYF
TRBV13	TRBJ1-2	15	CASSPVGGSNYGYTF
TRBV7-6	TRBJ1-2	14	CASSLSGDLYGYTF
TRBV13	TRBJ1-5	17	CASSLWGEGGNNQPQHF
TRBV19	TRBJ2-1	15	CASSIRAGVYNEQFF
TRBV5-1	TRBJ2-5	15	CANTLAGGSQETQYF
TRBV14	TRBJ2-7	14	CASSQEVHSYEQYF
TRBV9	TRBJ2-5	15	CASSVAGRLKETQYF
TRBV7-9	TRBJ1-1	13	CASGLTGNTEAFF
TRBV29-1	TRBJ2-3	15	CSVMDSLSSTDTQYF
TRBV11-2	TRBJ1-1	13	CASSQTGGTEAFF
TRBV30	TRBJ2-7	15	CAWSFGQGEGYEQYF
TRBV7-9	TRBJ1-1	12	CASSLENTEAFF
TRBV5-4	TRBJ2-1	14	CASSPTGLYNEQFF
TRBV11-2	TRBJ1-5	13	CASSRGGYQPQHF
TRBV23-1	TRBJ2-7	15	CASSRGQEQIYEQYF
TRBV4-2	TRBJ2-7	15	CASSQDLSGSYEQYF
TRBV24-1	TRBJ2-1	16	CATSSTGGLAPHEQFF
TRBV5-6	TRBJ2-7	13	CASSLGRRYEQYF
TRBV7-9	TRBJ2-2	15	CASSHPGQNTGELFF
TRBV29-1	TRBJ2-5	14	CSVWDRGVQETQYF
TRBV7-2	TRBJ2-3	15	CASSFAITVADTQYF
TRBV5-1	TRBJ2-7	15	CASSFWDSDLGEQYF
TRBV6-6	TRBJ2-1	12	CASSTSGDEQFF
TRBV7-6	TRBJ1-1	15	CASSPNSGLNTEAFF
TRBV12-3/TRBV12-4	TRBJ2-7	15	CASTATSSGAYEQYF
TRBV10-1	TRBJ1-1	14	CASSDPGMNTEAFF
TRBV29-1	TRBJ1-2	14	CSVEGQEANYGYTF
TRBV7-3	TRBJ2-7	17	CASSLLGSGRGPYEQYF
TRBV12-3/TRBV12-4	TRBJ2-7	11	CASSWGDEQYF
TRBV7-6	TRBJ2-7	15	CASSLTSDPIYEQYF
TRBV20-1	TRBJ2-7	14	CSAHLPGQGYEQYF
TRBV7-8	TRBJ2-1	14	CASSFGTSGNEQFF
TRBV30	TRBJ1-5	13	CAWSDGGNQPQHF
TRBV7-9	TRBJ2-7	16	CASSLVGTASSYEQYF
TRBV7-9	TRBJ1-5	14	CASSLDRGNQPQHF
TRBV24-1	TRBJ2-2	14	CATSVAGDTGELFF
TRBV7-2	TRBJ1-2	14	CASSLEAESGLYTF